This TCR beta chain is drawn from a study of shared clonotypes between healthy human individuals. V was pared by 3 bases and J by 2 bases, with 5 bases of the junction left unmatched. The CDR3 is 15 amino acids. Germline CDR1 reads SEHNR; CDR2 reads FQNEAQ (reference sequence). General observations from the study: A handful of donors shared 4.5% to 6.5% of their naive CD4 clonotypes.

Measured with immunoSEQ multiplex PCR; TCRdb has only the in-frame clones, and not every one. This table has roughly 2.6 million clones, 90% to 95% appearing once. This clone occurred once. Its specificity is unknown. The chain employs TRBV7-9 and TRBJ1-2; 8 nucleotides agree with TRBD1. The sequenced sample was naive CD4+ T cells sorted from blood. Described subset: CD45RA+ positively selected. This receptor was taken from a man aged 18-30 years in good health. The CDR3 coding sequence is TGTGCCAGCAGCTTGCCAGGACAGGGCAACTATGGCTACACCTTC. Its translation: CASSLPGQGNYGYTF.